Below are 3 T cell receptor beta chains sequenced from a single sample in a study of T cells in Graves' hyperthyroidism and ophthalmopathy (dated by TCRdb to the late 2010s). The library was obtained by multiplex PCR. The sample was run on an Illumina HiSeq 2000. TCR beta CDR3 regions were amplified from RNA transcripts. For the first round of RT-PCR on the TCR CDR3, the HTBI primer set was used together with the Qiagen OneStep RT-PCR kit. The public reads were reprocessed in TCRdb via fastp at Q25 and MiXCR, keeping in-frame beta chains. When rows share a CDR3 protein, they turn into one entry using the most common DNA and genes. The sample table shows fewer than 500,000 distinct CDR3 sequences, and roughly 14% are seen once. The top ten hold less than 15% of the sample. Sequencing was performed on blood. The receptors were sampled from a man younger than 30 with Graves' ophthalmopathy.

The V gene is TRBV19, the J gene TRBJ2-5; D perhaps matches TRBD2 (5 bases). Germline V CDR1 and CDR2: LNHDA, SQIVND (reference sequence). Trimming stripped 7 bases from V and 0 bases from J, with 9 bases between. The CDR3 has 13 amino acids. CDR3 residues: CASMPGNQETQYF. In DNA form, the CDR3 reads TGTGCCAGTATGCCCGGGAACCAAGAGACCCAGTACTTC.

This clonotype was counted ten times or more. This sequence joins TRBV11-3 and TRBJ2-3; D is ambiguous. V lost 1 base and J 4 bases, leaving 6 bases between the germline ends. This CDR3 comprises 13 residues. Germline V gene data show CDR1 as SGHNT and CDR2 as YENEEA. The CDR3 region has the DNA TGTGCCAGCAGCTTAGGCCGGGCAGATACGCAGTATTTT. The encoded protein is CASSLGRADTQYF.

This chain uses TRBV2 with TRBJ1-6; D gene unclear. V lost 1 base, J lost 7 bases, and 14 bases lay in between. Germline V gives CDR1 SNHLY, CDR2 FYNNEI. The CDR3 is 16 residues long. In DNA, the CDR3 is TGTGCCAGCAGTGAAGTTTTAGGGCATGGGAATTCACCCCTCCACTTT. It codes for CASSEVLGHGNSPLHF.